A single sample gave rise to the 7 T cell receptor beta chains below, sequenced in a study of cytomegalovirus exposure and HLA in healthy donors. The PCR had 60 Vbeta and 13 Jbeta primers. The repertoire was sequenced with immunoSEQ multiplex PCR; TCRdb's copy has only in-frame clones and lacks some. The table lists about 120,000 clones, around 77% of them singletons. Specimen: PBMCs. The receptors were gathered from a human donor in good health.

This clone came up a few times. The rearrangement links TRBV19 to TRBJ1-5, with D possibly matching TRBD1 (6 bases). The CDR3 totals 16 residues. Germline values: CDR1 LNHDA, CDR2 SQIVND (reference sequence). V shed 5 bases and J shed 5 bases, with 19 bases lying between them. For the CDR3, the DNA is TGTGCCAGTAGTGCGGAGGGGGGGGCCGGGGATCAGCCCCAGCATTTT. Its protein is CASSAEGGAGDQPQHF.

V and J are TRBV19 and TRBJ2-1, with 9 bases fitting TRBD2. CDR1 LNHDA and CDR2 SQIVND come from the germline V gene (reference sequence). With 4 bases clipped from V and 8 bases from J, the junction kept 12 bases outside the gene matches. The CDR3 extends over 16 amino acids. CDR3 bases: TGTGCCAGTAGTACGTCAGCGGGAGGCCCTATGGATGAGCAGTTCTTC. Translated: CASSTSAGGPMDEQFF.

The chain is built from TRBV2 and TRBJ1-5, with a possible D match to TRBD1 (6 bases). The CDR3 extends over 14 amino acids. CDR1 SNHLY and CDR2 FYNNEI come from the germline V gene. V gave up 6 bases and J gave up 2 bases, with 11 bases separating them. This chain's CDR3 is CASSRGAGNQPQHF. The CDR3 DNA is TGTGCCAGCAGCAGGGGCGCTGGCAATCAGCCCCAGCATTTT. The full variable domain, its missing parts supplied by reference TRBV2 and TRBJ1-5, is EPEVTQTPSHQVTQMGQEVILRCVPISNHLYFYWYRQILGQKVEFLVSFYNNEISEKSEIFDDQFSVERPDGSNFTLKIRSTKLEDSAMYFCASSRGAGNQPQHFGDGTRLSIL.

The J gene is TRBJ1-2, the V gene TRBV19; D unresolved. V was cut by 5 bases and J by 4 bases, with 8 bases left in between. CDR3 length equals 12 residues. The germline gives CDR1 LNHDA, CDR2 SQIVND (reference sequence). The CDR3: CASSLTGYGYTF. The CDR3 nucleotides read TGTGCCAGTAGTTTGACGGGCTATGGCTACACCTTC. Combining the CDR3 with reference TRBV19 and TRBJ1-2 gives the whole variable domain DGGITQSPKYLFRKEGQNVTLSCEQNLNHDAMYWYRQDPGQGLRLIYYSQIVNDFQKGDIAEGYSVSREKKESFPLTVTSAQKNPTAFYLCASSLTGYGYTFGSGTRLTVV.

The chain recombines TRBV30 with TRBJ1-1, with D perhaps matching TRBD1 (5 bases). Germline values: CDR1 GTSNPN, CDR2 SVGIG (reference sequence). This CDR3 has 16 residues. Trimming stripped 3 bases from V and 0 bases from J, with 17 bases between. CDR3 bases: TGTGCCTGGAGGTTGGACCTCGGGGGATTGAACACTGAAGCTTTCTTT. It encodes CAWRLDLGGLNTEAFF.

This clone was seen a few times. The chain links TRBV5-1 to TRBJ2-7; 14 bases align to TRBD2. Germline V gene sequence: CDR1 SGHRS, CDR2 YFSETQ. V was pared by 4 bases and J by 2 bases, with 14 bases of the junction left unmatched. This CDR3 region has 19 residues. The CDR3 nucleotides read TGCGCCAGCAGCGGGACTAGCGGGAGTGACGTCAGATCCCCCTACGAGCAGTACTTC. Amino acid sequence: CASSGTSGSDVRSPYEQYF.

The V call is TRBV5-1, the J call TRBJ2-7; D is perhaps TRBD1 (5 bases). CDR3 size: 15 residues. V lost 2 bases and J lost 3, with 15 bases in between. Germline CDR1 reads SGHRS; CDR2 reads YFSETQ. The CDR3 sequence is CASSLGASEVYEQYF. DNA of the CDR3: TGCGCCAGCAGCTTAGGGGCTTCAGAGGTCTACGAGCAGTACTTC.